A single sample gave rise to the 13 T cell receptor beta chains below, sequenced in a study of shared clonotypes between healthy human individuals. Repertoires were generated with immunoSEQ multiplex PCR, while TCRdb's copy carries only in-frame clones and drops some. The table has about 820,000 clones, over 90% seen once; the top ten hold around 24%. Naive CD8 cells were CD45RO-negative, positively selected for CCR7, excluding terminally differentiated effector memory CD45RA+ cells. Sequencing used naive CD8+ T cells sorted from blood. Every receptor here comes from a man aged 25 to 40 in good health.

The rearrangement uses TRBV27 and TRBJ2-1, with 9 positions matching TRBD2. The CDR3 runs 15 residues. The germline gives CDR1 MNHEY, CDR2 SMNVEV (reference sequence). Unmatched junction bases numbered 2, after V lost 3 bases and J lost 2 bases. Written as DNA, the CDR3 is TGTGCCAGCAGTTTTAGCGGGAGAACCTACAATGAGCAGTTCTTC. Encoded protein: CASSFSGRTYNEQFF.

The V call is TRBV6-5, the J call TRBJ2-3; D is undetermined. From germline, CDR1 is MNHEY and CDR2 SVGAGI. The V end was cut by 6 bases, the J end by 0 bases, with 13 bases between. This CDR3 is built from 15 residues. The DNA for the CDR3 is TGTGCCAGCAGAGAGTACACCTCTAGCACAGATACGCAGTATTTT. It is translated as CASREYTSSTDTQYF.

This clone was observed a single time. The rearrangement links TRBV4-1 to TRBJ2-7; 7 bases fit TRBD1. The CDR3 extends over 16 amino acids. From germline, CDR1 is MGHRA and CDR2 YSYEKL. Losses at the gene ends were 4 bases for V and 0 bases for J; bases not matched to a gene: 9. Here the CDR3 DNA reads TGCGCCAGCAGCCGGGCAGGGACAGATTACTCCTACGAGCAGTACTTC. Protein: CASSRAGTDYSYEQYF.

This clone is a singleton in its sample. The chain is built from TRBV29-1 and TRBJ2-1, with D hard to call. V shed 3 bases and J shed 3 bases, with 9 bases lying between them. Germline V CDR1 and CDR2: SQVTM, ANQGSEA. The CDR3 totals 13 residues. The CDR3 here is CSVDSQLYNEQFF. In DNA, the CDR3 is TGCAGCGTTGATAGCCAGCTCTACAATGAGCAGTTCTTC.

A remark on this clone: An end of the junction differs from the germline gene, which may be a read error. The DNA of the CDR3 is TGTGCTAGCAGCTCTGGGGACGCGGGGTACAATGAGCAGTTCTTC. This gives the protein CASSSGDAGYNEQFF. V usage is TRBV7-7 and J usage is TRBJ2-1, with TRBD2 as a possible D gene (6 bases). Germline CDR1 reads SSHAT; CDR2 reads FNYEAQ (reference sequence). The CDR3 length is 15 residues.

The V gene is TRBV4-3, the J gene TRBJ2-7, with 8 positions matching TRBD1. Unmatched junction bases numbered 8, after V lost 2 bases and J lost 5 bases. Per the germline V gene, CDR1 is LGHNA and CDR2 is YSLEER. The CDR3 contains 15 residues. Here the CDR3 reads CASSQRTGSVDEQYF. DNA of the CDR3: TGCGCCAGCAGCCAAAGGACAGGGAGTGTGGACGAGCAGTACTTC.

The chain joins TRBV18 to TRBJ1-2; D remains unclear. V lost 1 base and J lost 8, with 20 bases in between. The CDR3 length is 16 residues. Germline V lookup: CDR1 KGHSH, CDR2 LQKENI. CDR3 loop: CASSPLVLRRNEGYTF. In DNA form, the CDR3 reads TGTGCCAGCTCACCACTGGTCCTACGAAGGAACGAGGGCTACACCTTC. The entire variable domain, with the rest obtained from reference TRBV18 and TRBJ1-2, is as follows: NAGVMQNPRHLVRRRGQEARLRCSPMKGHSHVYWYRQLPEEGLKFMVYLQKENIIDESGMPKERFSAEFPKEGPSILRIQQVVRGDSAAYFCASSPLVLRRNEGYTFGSGTRLTVV.

The rearrangement uses TRBV5-1 and TRBJ2-1; no reliable D call. Germline V gene lookup returns CDR1 SGHRS and CDR2 YFSETQ. The CDR3 has 16 residues. V was trimmed by 1 base and J by 5 bases, leaving 16 bases between them. As DNA, the CDR3 is TGCGCCAGCAGCTTGTTTGTGGGTGATCATCACAATGAGCAGTTCTTC. This gives the protein CASSLFVGDHHNEQFF.

The J gene is TRBJ2-3, the V gene TRBV10-3, with 8 bases matching TRBD2. The CDR3 length is 17 residues. The junction had 10 bases not matched to a gene; V was cut back by 2 bases and J by 3 bases. In germline, CDR1 is ENHRY, CDR2 SYGVKD. The CDR3 region is CAISESAAAGVTDTQYF. The DNA of the CDR3 is TGTGCCATCAGTGAGAGTGCGGCAGCGGGGGTAACAGATACGCAGTATTTT.

V gene TRBV18 combines with J gene TRBJ2-7; weak D call: TRBD2 (6 bases). V lost 0 bases and J lost 3, with 18 bases in between. The CDR3 is 17 residues long. Germline V CDR1 and CDR2: KGHSH, LQKENI. The CDR3 sequence is CASSPPSGESLYYEQYF. CDR3 nucleotide sequence: TGTGCCAGCTCACCACCCTCGGGGGAGTCCTTATACTACGAGCAGTACTTC.

The DNA for the CDR3 is TGCGCCAGCAGCCACCTGGGGGGGAGGGCCGCCACCGGGGAGCTGTTTTTT. Translation: CASSHLGGRAATGELFF. This chain links TRBV4-1 with TRBJ2-2; 7 positions agree with TRBD2. CDR3 length equals 17 residues. Trimming took 3 bases from V and 4 from J; bases not matched to a gene: 11. Germline CDR1 is MGHRA and CDR2 is YSYEKL.

V is TRBV5-4 and J is TRBJ2-7; TRBD2 matches 8 bases. CDR3 length: 15 amino acids. V lost 0 bases, J lost 5 bases, and 7 bases stayed unmatched. Germline CDR1 is SGHNT and CDR2 is YYREEE (reference sequence). CDR3 nucleotides: TGTGCCAGCAGCTTGGAACGGGAGGGCCCCGACGAGCAGTACTTC. Translation gives CASSLEREGPDEQYF.

This chain connects TRBV7-2 to TRBJ2-7, with TRBD2 matching over 11 bases. Looked up from germline, CDR1 is SGHTA and CDR2 is FQGNSA. The CDR3 totals 16 residues. Trimming removed 5 bases from V and 4 bases from J; junction bases left unmatched: 10. The CDR3 nucleotides read TGTGCCAGCAGCGAACTAACTAGCGGGGGACCTTACGAGCAGTACTTC. Translation: CASSELTSGGPYEQYF.